This T cell receptor (beta chain) came from a study of PD-L1 blockade in urothelial cancer. Clones were sequenced by immunoSEQ multiplex PCR, and TCRdb holds only the in-frame ones, with some missing. The top ten clones hold just under 2% of a sample with approximately 39,000 clones, roughly 89% of them seen once. CDR3 size: 16 residues. J gave up 9 bases and V 3 bases, and 11 bases lay outside the gene matches. Germline V gives CDR1 SGHVS, CDR2 FQNEAQ. In the case of this clone: Its antigen is currently unknown.

Findings and caveats of the study: Where pretreatment blood TCR clonality fell below the median, better survival was predicted.

This clonotype originated in a man aged 55 to 70 with urothelial cancer. The material sequenced was PBMCs, taken around atezolizumab (anti-PD-L1) treatment. The V and J genes are TRBV7-8 and TRBJ2-1; 10 bases align to TRBD1. In nucleotides, the CDR3 is TGTGCCAGCAGCTTCCGGGACAGGGGATTTGGGACTGAGCAGTTCTTC. It yields the protein CASSFRDRGFGTEQFF.